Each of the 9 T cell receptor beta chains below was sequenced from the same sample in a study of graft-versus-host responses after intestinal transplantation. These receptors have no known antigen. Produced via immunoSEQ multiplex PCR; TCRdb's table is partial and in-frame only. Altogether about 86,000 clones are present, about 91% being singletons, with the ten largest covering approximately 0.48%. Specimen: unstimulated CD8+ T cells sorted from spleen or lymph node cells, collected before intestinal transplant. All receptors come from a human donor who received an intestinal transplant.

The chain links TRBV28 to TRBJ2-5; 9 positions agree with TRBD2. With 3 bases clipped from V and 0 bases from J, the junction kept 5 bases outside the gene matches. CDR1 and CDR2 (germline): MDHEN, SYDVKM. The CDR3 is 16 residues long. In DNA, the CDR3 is TGTGCCAGCAGTTTGAGGTTAGCGGGAGACCAAGAGACCCAGTACTTC. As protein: CASSLRLAGDQETQYF.

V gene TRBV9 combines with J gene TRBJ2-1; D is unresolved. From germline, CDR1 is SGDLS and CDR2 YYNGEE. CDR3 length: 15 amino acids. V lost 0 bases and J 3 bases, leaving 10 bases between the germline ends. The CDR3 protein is CASSVAELVYNEQFF. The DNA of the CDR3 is TGTGCCAGCAGCGTAGCTGAGCTCGTCTACAATGAGCAGTTCTTC.

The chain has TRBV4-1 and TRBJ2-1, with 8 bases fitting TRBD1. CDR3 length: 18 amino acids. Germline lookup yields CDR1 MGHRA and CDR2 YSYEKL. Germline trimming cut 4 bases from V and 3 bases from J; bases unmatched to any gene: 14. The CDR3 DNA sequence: TGCGCCAGCAGCCCTCAGGGGTACCCGGGACAGGACTACAATGAGCAGTTCTTC. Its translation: CASSPQGYPGQDYNEQFF.

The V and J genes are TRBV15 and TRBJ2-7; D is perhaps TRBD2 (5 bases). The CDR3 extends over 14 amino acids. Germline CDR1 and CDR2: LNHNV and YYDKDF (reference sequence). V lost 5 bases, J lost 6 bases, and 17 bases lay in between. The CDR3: CATSEGDPPLEQYF. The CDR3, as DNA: TGTGCCACCAGCGAGGGTGATCCCCCTCTCGAGCAGTACTTC.

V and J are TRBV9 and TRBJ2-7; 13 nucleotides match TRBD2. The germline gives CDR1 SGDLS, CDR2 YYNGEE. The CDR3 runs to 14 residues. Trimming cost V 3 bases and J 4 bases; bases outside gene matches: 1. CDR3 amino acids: CASSAGLAGYEQYF. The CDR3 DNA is TGTGCCAGCAGCGCGGGACTAGCGGGGTACGAGCAGTACTTC.

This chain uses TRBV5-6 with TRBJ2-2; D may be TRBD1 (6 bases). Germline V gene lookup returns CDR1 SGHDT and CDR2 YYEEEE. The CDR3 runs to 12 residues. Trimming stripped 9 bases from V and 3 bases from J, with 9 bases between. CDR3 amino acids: CAISGDTGELFF. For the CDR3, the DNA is TGTGCCATCTCAGGGGACACCGGGGAGCTGTTTTTT.

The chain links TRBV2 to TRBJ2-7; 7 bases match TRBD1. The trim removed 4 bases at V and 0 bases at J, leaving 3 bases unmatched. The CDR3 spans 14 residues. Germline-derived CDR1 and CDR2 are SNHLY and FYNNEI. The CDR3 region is CASSAGTDSYEQYF. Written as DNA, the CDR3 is TGTGCCAGCAGTGCGGGGACAGACTCCTACGAGCAGTACTTC.

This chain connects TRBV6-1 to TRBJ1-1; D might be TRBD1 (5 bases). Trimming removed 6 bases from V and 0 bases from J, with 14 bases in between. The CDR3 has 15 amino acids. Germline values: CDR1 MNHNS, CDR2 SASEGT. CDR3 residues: CASRIRGLLNTEAFF. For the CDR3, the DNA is TGTGCCAGCAGAATAAGGGGACTGTTGAACACTGAAGCTTTCTTT.

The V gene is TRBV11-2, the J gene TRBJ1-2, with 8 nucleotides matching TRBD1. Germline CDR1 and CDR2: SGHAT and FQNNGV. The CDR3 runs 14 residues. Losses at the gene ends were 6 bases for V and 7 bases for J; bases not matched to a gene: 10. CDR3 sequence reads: CASRPSSRGLGYTF. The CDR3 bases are TGTGCCAGCAGGCCCAGCTCCAGGGGGCTTGGCTACACCTTC. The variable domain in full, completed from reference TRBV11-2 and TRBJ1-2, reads EAGVAQSPRYKIIEKRQSVAFWCNPISGHATLYWYQQILGQGPKLLIQFQNNGVVDDSQLPKDRFSAERLKGVDSTLKIQPAKLEDSAVYLCASRPSSRGLGYTFGSGTRLTVV.